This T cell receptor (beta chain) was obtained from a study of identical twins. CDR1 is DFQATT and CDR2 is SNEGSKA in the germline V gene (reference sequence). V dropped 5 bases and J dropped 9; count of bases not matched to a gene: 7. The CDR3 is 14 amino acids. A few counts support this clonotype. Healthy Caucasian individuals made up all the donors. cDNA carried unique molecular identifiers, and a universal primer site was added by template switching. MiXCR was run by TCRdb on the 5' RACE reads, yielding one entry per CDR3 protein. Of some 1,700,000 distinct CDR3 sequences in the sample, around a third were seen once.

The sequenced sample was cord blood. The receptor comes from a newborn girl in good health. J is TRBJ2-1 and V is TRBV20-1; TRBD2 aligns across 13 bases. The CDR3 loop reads CSARTSGSWREQFF. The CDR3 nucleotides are TGCAGTGCTCGGACTAGCGGGAGTTGGCGTGAGCAGTTCTTC.